The following is a T cell receptor beta chain sequence with its context. The data were taken from a study of blood T cells in healthy people across ages. The authors ran a second PCR of about 6 to 11 cycles using a sample-barcoded 5' primer and a J-beta primer mix. Sequencing yielded, for each sample, at least 2.5 million paired-end reads carrying CDR3. TCRdb itself ran the 5' RACE reads through MiXCR, one entry per CDR3 protein. The data show 1.5 million to 2 million distinct CDR3 sequences, roughly 28% seen once. In each sample, at least 6.5 million PBMCs were isolated. The CDR3 spans 17 residues. Trimming at V came to 3 bases and at J to 1 base, leaving 9 bases not matched to a gene. Germline values: CDR1 SGHRS, CDR2 YFSETQ.

The clonotype originates from a woman in her twenties or thirties in good health. The chain couples TRBV5-1 to TRBJ2-3, with 9 bases lining up with TRBD2. The sequenced sample consisted of blood. The CDR3 sequence is CASSSVASGDRTDTQYF. CDR3 coding DNA: TGCGCCAGCAGCTCCGTAGCTAGCGGGGACCGCACAGATACGCAGTATTTT. The full variable domain, its missing parts supplied by reference TRBV5-1 and TRBJ2-3, is KAGVTQTPRYLIKTRGQQVTLSCSPISGHRSVSWYQQTPGQGLQFLFEYFSETQRNKGNFPGRFSGRQFSNSRSEMNVSTLELGDSALYLCASSSVASGDRTDTQYFGPGTRLTVL.